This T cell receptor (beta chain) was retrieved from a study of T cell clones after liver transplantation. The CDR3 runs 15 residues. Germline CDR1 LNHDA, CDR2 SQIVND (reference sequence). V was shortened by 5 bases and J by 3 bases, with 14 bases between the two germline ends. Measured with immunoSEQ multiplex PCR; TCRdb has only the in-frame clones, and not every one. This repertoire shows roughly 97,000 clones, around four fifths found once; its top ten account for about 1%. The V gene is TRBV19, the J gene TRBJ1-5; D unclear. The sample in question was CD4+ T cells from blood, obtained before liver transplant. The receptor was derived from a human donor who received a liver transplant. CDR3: CASSYQVGYNQPQHF. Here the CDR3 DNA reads TGTGCCAGTAGTTACCAGGTCGGTTACAATCAGCCCCAGCATTTT. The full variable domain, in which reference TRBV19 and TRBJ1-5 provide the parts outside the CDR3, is DGGITQSPKYLFRKEGQNVTLSCEQNLNHDAMYWYRQDPGQGLRLIYYSQIVNDFQKGDIAEGYSVSREKKESFPLTVTSAQKNPTAFYLCASSYQVGYNQPQHFGDGTRLSIL.